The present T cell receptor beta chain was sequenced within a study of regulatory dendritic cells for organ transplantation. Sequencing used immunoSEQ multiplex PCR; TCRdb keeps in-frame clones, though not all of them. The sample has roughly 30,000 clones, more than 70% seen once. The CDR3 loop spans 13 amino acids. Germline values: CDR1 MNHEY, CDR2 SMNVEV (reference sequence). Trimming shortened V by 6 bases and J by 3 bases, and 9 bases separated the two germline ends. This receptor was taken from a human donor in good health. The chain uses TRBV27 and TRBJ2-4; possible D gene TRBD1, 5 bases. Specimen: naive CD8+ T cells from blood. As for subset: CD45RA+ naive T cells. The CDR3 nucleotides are TGTGCCAGCAGCCCTGACAGCAAAAACATTCAGTACTTC. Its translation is CASSPDSKNIQYF.